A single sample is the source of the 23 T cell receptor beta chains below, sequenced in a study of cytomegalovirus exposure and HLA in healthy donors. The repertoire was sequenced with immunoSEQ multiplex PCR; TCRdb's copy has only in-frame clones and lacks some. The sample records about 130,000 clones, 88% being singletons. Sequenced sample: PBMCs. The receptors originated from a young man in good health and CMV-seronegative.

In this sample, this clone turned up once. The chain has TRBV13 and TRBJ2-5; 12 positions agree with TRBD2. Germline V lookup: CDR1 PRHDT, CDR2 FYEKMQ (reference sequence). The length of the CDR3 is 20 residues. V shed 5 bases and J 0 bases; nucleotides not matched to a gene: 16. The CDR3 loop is CASSLYSRLAGATNQETQYF. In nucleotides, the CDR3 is TGTGCCAGCAGCCTCTACTCCCGACTAGCGGGAGCGACCAACCAAGAGACCCAGTACTTC.

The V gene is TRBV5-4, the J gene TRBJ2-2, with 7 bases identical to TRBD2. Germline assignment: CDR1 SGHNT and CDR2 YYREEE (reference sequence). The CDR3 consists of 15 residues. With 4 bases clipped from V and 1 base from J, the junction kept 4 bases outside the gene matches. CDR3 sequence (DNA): TGTGCCAGCAGCCCTCTAGCGGTGAACACCGGGGAGCTGTTTTTT. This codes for CASSPLAVNTGELFF.

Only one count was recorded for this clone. DNA for the CDR3: TGTGCCAGCAGCTTGGACGGGAAGTCTGAAAACATTCAGTACTTC. This translates into CASSLDGKSENIQYF. This chain uses TRBV5-4 with TRBJ2-4; possible D gene TRBD2, 5 bases. The CDR3 loop spans 15 amino acids. Germline loops: CDR1 SGHNT, CDR2 YYREEE (reference sequence). Trimming removed 0 bases from V and 5 bases from J, with 12 bases in between. Looking up the rest from reference TRBV5-4 and TRBJ2-4 gives the full variable domain: ETGVTQSPTHLIKTRGQQVTLRCSSQSGHNTVSWYQQALGQGPQFIFQYYREEENGRGNFPPRFSGLQFPNYSSELNVNALELDDSALYLCASSLDGKSENIQYFGAGTRLSVL.

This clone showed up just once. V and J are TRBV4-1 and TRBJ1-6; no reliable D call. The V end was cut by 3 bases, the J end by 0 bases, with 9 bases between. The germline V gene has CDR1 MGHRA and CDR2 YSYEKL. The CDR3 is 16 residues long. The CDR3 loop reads CASSHLWSSYNSPLHF. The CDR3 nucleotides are TGCGCCAGCAGCCACTTGTGGAGCTCCTATAATTCACCCCTCCACTTT.

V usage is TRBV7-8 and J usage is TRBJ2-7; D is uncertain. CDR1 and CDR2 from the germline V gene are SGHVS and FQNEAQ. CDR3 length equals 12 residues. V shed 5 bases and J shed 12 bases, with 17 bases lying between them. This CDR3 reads CASSPSERRRYF. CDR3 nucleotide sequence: TGTGCCAGCAGCCCCAGTGAGCGACGCCGGTACTTC.

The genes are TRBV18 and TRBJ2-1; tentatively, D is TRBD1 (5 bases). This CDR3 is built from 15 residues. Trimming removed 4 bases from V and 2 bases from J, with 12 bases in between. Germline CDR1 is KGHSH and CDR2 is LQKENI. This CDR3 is CASSLQGIAYNEQFF. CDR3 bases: TGTGCCAGCTCACTTCAGGGTATAGCCTACAATGAGCAGTTCTTC.

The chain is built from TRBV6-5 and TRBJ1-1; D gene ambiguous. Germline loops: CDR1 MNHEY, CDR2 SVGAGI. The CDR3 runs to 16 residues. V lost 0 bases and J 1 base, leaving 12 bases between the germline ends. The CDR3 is CASSYSIVSGNTEAFF. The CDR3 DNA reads TGTGCCAGCAGTTACTCGATAGTCTCCGGGAACACTGAAGCTTTCTTT.

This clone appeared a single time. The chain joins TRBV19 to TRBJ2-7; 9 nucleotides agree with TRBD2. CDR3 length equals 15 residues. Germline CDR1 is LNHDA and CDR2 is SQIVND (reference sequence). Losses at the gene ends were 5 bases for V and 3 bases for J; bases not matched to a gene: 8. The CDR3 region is CASSPASSGNYEQYF. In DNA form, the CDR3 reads TGTGCCAGTAGTCCGGCATCTAGCGGGAACTACGAGCAGTACTTC.

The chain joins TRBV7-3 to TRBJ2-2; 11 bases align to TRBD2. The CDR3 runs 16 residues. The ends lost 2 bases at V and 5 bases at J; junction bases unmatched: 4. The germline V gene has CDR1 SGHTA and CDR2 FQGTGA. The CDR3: CASSLLAGGPTGELFF. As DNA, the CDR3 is TGTGCCAGCAGCTTATTAGCGGGAGGGCCAACCGGGGAGCTGTTTTTT.

CDR3 region: CASSSTGPPLGLFALHF. CDR3 sequence (DNA): TGTGCCAGCTCATCCACCGGCCCCCCCCTAGGCCTTTTCGCCCTCCACTTT. This sequence joins TRBV18 and TRBJ1-6; no firm D call. V was pared by 5 bases and J by 14 bases, with 28 bases between. The CDR3 contains 17 residues. Germline V gene lookup returns CDR1 KGHSH and CDR2 LQKENI.

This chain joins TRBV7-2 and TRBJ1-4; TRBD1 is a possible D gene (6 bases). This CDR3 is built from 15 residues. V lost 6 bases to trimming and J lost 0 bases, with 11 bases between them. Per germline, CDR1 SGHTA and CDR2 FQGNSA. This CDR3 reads CASRQGVATNEKLFF. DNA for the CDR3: TGTGCCAGCAGACAGGGTGTTGCAACTAATGAAAAACTGTTTTTT.

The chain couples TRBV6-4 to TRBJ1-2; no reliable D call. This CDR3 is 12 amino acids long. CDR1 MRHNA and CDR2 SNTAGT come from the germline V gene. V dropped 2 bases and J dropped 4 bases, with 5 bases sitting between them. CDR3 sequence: CASSDTAYGYTF. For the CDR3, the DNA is TGTGCCAGCAGTGACACTGCCTATGGCTACACCTTC.

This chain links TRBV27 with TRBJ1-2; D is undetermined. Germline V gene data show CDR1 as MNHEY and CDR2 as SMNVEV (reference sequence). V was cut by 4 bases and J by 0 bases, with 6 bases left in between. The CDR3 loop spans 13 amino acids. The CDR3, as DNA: TGTGCCAGCAGTTCTCGAGCTAACTATGGCTACACCTTC. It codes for CASSSRANYGYTF.

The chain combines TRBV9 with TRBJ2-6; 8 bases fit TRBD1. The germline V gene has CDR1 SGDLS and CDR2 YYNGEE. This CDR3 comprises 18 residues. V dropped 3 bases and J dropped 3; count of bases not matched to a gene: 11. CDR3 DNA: TGTGCCAGCAGCGGGATGCACCAGGGGGCTCGTGGGGCCAACGTCCTGACTTTC. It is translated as CASSGMHQGARGANVLTF.

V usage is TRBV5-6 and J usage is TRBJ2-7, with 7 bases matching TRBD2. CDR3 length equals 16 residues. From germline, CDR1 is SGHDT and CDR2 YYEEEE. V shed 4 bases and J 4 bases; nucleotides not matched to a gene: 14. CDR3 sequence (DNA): TGTGCCAGCAGCATGAGGGCGAGCGGGAATAGGTACGAGCAGTACTTC. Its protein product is CASSMRASGNRYEQYF.

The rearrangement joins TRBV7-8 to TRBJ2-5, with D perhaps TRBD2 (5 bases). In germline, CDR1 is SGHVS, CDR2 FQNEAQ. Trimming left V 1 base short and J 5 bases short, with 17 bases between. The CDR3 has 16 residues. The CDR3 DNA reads TGTGCCAGCAGCTTAGTTTGGCGGGCCGAACGGGAGACCCAGTACTTC. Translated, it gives CASSLVWRAERETQYF.

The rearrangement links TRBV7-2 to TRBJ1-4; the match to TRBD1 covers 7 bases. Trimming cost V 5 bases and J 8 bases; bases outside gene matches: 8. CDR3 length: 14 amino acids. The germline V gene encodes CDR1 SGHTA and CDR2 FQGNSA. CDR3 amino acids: CASSRTGAREKLFF. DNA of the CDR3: TGTGCCAGCAGCCGCACAGGGGCGAGGGAAAAACTGTTTTTT.

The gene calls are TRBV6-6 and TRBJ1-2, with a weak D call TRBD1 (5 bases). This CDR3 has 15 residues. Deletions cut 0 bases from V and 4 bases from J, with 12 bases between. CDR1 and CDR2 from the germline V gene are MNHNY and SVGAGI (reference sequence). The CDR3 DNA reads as TGTGCCAGCAGTTACTCCTACAGGTCGTCCTATGGCTACACCTTC. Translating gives CASSYSYRSSYGYTF.

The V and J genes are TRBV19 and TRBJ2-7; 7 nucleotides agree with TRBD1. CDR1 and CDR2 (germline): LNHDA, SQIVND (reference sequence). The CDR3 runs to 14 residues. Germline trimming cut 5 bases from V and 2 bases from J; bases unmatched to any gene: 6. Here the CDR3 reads CASSFTGAPYEQYF. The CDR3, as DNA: TGTGCCAGTAGTTTCACAGGGGCACCCTACGAGCAGTACTTC.

CDR3 nucleotide sequence: TGTGCCAGCAGTGTTTTTACAACTAATGAAAAACTGTTTTTT. This encodes CASSVFTTNEKLFF. The rearrangement links TRBV2 to TRBJ1-4; D unclear. The CDR3 contains 14 residues. V lost 4 bases and J 0 bases, leaving 6 bases between the germline ends. From germline, CDR1 is SNHLY and CDR2 FYNNEI.

The CDR3 DNA reads TGCGCCAGCAGCTTGGGGGAAAGGGGAGAAAAACTGTTTTTT. Translated: CASSLGERGEKLFF. The chain carries TRBV5-1 and TRBJ1-4; maybe TRBD1 (5 bases). From germline, CDR1 is SGHRS and CDR2 YFSETQ. The CDR3 sequence is 14 residues long. Trimming stripped 0 bases from V and 8 bases from J, with 11 bases between.

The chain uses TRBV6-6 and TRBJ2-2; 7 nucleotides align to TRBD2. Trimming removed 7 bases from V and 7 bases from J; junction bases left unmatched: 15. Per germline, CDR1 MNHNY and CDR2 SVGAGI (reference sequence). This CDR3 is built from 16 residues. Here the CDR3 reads CASTFLADILGGELFF. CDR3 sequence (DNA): TGTGCCAGCACCTTTCTAGCGGACATTTTGGGCGGGGAGCTGTTTTTT.

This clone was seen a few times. The CDR3 region has the DNA TGTGCCAGCAGCTTCGATTTGGGAGGGGGCTACACCTTC. Translated, it gives CASSFDLGGGYTF. The rearrangement joins TRBV11-1 to TRBJ1-2; D not resolved. Germline-derived CDR1 and CDR2 are SGHAT and FQDESV (reference sequence). The CDR3 is 13 residues long. V was clipped by 3 bases and J by 8 bases, with 13 bases between them.